This T cell receptor beta chain originates from a study of PD-1 blockade in classical Hodgkin lymphoma. Relapse was seen in all patients after autologous stem cell transplantation, and brentuximab vedotin exposure was variable. V was clipped by 5 bases and J by 5 bases, with 15 bases between them. CDR3 size: 15 residues. CDR1 is MGHRA, CDR2 YSYEKL, per germline. The assay was immunoSEQ multiplex PCR, and TCRdb's table has in-frame clones only and misses some. Among just over 60,000 clones listed, around 88% were seen once. A note on this clone: The antigen is not known.

General study results and limits: What caused the repertoire differences, perhaps disease activity or prior therapy, remains undefined. Researchers reported that CD4+ TCR diversity, though not CD8+, rose significantly by C4D1.

The starting material was peripheral blood mononuclear cells (PBMCs), obtained at baseline. The rearrangement joins TRBV4-1 to TRBJ1-4; TRBD1 is a possible D gene (5 bases). This TCR came from a human donor with classical Hodgkin lymphoma. CDR3 sequence (DNA): TGCGCCAGCAGCTATCAGGGTTGGGAGAATGAAAAACTGTTTTTT. It yields the protein CASSYQGWENEKLFF.